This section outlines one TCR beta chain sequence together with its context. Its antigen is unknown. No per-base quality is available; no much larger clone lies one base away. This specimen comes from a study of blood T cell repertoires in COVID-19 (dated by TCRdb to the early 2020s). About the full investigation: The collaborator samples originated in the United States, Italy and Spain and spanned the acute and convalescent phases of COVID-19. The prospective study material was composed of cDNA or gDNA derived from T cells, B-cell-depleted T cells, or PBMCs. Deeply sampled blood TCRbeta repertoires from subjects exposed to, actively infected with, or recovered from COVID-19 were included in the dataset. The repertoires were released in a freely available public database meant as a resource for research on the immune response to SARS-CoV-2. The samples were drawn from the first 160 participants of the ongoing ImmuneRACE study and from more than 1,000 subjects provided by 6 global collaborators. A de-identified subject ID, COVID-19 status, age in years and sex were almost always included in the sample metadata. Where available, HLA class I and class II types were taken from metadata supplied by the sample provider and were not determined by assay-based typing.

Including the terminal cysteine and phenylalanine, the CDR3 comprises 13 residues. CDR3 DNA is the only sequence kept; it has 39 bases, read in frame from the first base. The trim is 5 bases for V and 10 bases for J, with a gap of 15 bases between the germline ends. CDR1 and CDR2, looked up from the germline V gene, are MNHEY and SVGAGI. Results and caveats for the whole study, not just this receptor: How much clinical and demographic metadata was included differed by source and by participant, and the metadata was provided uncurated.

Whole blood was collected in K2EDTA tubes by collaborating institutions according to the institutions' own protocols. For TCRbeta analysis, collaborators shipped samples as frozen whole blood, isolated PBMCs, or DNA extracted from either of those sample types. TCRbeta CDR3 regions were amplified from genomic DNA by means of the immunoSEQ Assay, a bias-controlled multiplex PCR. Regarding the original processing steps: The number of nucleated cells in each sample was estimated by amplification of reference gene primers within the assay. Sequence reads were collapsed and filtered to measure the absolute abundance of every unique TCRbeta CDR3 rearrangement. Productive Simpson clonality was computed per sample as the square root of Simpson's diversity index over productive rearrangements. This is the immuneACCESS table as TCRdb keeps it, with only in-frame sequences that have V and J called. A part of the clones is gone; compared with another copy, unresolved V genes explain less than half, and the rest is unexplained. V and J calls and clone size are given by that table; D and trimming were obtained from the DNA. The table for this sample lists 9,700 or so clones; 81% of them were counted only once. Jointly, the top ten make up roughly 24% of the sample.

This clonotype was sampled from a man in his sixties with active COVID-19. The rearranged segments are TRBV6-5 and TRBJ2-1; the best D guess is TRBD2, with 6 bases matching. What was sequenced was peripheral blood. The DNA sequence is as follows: TGTGCCAGCAGTCTCCCCGGGGGTTGGGAGCAGTTCTTC. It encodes CASSLPGGWEQFF.